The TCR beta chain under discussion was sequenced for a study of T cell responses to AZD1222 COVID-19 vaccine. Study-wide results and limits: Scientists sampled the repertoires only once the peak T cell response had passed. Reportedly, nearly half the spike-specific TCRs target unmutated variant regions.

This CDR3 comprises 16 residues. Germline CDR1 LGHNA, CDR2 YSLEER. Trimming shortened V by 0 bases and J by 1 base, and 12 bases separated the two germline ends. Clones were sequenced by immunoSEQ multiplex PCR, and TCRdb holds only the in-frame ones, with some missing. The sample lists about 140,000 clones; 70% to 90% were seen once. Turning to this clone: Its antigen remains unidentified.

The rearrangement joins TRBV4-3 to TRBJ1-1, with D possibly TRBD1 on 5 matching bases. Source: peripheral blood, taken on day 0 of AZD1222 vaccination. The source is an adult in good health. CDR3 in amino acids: CASSQDPQGANTEAFF. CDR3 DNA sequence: TGCGCCAGCAGCCAAGATCCCCAGGGAGCGAACACTGAAGCTTTCTTT.